The T cell receptor beta chain described here comes from a study of shared clonotypes between healthy human individuals. Study conclusions and caveats: Naive subsets usually exceeded memory subsets in estimated richness.

The repertoire was sequenced with immunoSEQ multiplex PCR; TCRdb's copy has only in-frame clones and lacks some. The sample holds more than 2,000,000 clones, more than 80% seen once. The CDR3 is 13 residues long. Germline CDR1 and CDR2: MGHDK and SYGVNS. Trimming at V came to 8 bases and at J to 6 bases, leaving 1 base not matched to a gene. As for this clone: No antigen is known for it.

The origin of this receptor is a man aged 18 to 29 in good health. The chain carries TRBV25-1 and TRBJ2-2; 12 nucleotides agree with TRBD1. Material: naive CD4+ T cells sorted from blood. Subset reported: CD45RA+ positively selected. The CDR3, as DNA: TGTGCCAGCCGGGACAGGGGGCCCGGGGAGCTGTTTTTT. It encodes CASRDRGPGELFF.